This TCR beta chain came from a study of blood T cells in healthy people across ages. The CDR3 is 15 residues long. Germline CDR1 reads DFQATT; CDR2 reads SNEGSKA (reference sequence). Trimming cost V 0 bases and J 6 bases; bases outside gene matches: 6. Whenever a sample was processed, at least 6 million PBMCs were isolated. Primers used in a second PCR of about 7 to 12 cycles were a sample-barcoded 5' primer and a J-beta primer mix. TCRdb reprocessed the 5' RACE reads via MiXCR and lists one record per CDR3 protein. This sample carries around 2 million distinct CDR3 sequences, 35% to 50% of them seen once, and the ten largest clones take 20% to 25%.

This chain uses TRBV20-1 with TRBJ2-2; 8 bases fit TRBD1. The clonotype comes from a human donor in good health. The specimen sequenced was blood. CDR3 bases: TGCAGTGCTAGAGACGACAGGGGTCGGGCCGGGGAGCTGTTTTTT. Its protein is CSARDDRGRAGELFF.